Listed below are T cell receptor beta chains from one sample, sequenced in a study of CD8+ T cells in alopecia areata. Method: immunoSEQ multiplex PCR; TCRdb's copy keeps in-frame clones and lacks some. The table includes around 160,000 clones, around 47% detected once. Sequencing was done on a sample of CD4+ T cells sorted from blood. These receptors all come from a human donor with alopecia areata. Both conserved end residues are trimmed from each CDR3.

v_call	j_call	cdr3_aa
TRBV5-1	TRBJ1-1	ASSPGQLLSGTEAF
TRBV6-1	TRBJ2-3	ASSEPPAARPDTQY
TRBV29-1	TRBJ2-5	SVEVAAETQY
TRBV5-1	TRBJ2-2	ASSVKTSGRYTGELF
TRBV7-3	TRBJ1-2	ASSSRAGSGYT
TRBV29-1	TRBJ1-4	SVVGRGEKLF
TRBV6-6	TRBJ1-5	ASSDRVGDQPQH
TRBV5-1	TRBJ2-5	ASSTGLAGRYQETQY
TRBV2	TRBJ2-7	ASSVLAGPYEQY
TRBV18	TRBJ2-5	ASSPPQPQETQY
TRBV28	TRBJ2-5	AIRGQGQETQY
TRBV27	TRBJ2-5	ASSRDRSQETQY
TRBV7-3	TRBJ2-3	ASSLTGGPDTQY
TRBV30	TRBJ2-6	AWTVPLAGAKSGANVLT
TRBV4-2	TRBJ2-5	ASSQRGAETQY
TRBV6-1	TRBJ2-3	ASSYNSQRDTQY
TRBV28	TRBJ2-7	ASSLSGDTRYEQY
TRBV30	TRBJ2-7	AWSVGGSVSIEQY
TRBV29-1	TRBJ1-2	SVEDHRGYT
TRBV2	TRBJ2-7	ASKGQGIYEQY
TRBV14	TRBJ2-1	ASRSGQQLEQF
TRBV5-1	TRBJ1-2	ASSLDGRGGYT
TRBV30	TRBJ1-5	AWSGGLDQPQH
TRBV5-1	TRBJ1-5	ASSRDGYSNQPQH
TRBV29-1	TRBJ2-5	SVELVETQY
TRBV29-1	TRBJ1-4	SVEDGATNEKLF
TRBV10-3	TRBJ2-3	ASGVWDTDTQY
TRBV29-1	TRBJ2-3	SADPGLAGAGTQY
TRBV11-1	TRBJ2-6	ASSLPQGSGANVLT
TRBV29-1	TRBJ2-1	SVETGREQF
TRBV30	TRBJ1-2	AWSGGPGNYGYT
TRBV6-6	TRBJ1-2	ASSAMDRDGYGYT
TRBV4-1	TRBJ2-2	ASSQDSARELF
TRBV29-1	TRBJ1-3	SAPGDSGNTIY
TRBV5-1	TRBJ1-1	ASGELSDTEAF
TRBV11-2	TRBJ2-1	ASSLLPTHPLLPEQF
TRBV29-1	TRBJ1-2	SVYDGGGYT
TRBV27	TRBJ2-1	ASSLSWGNEQF
TRBV29-1	TRBJ1-2	SVAPGQTTNYGYT
TRBV27	TRBJ1-1	ASSLYRGRPTEAF
TRBV2	TRBJ2-5	ASQGARTRQETQY
TRBV28	TRBJ1-4	ASRQSGDSRQF
TRBV11-2	TRBJ2-1	ASSLRVPRAGGGNEQF
TRBV28	TRBJ2-3	ASSFLGTGSTDTQY
TRBV30	TRBJ2-5	AWSRQETQY
TRBV5-1	TRBJ2-3	ASRSGRTADTQY